Described below is a single T cell receptor beta chain sequence and its context. This entry belongs to a study of metastatic and nonmetastatic thyroid tumors. Study context: The authors compared repertoires across blood and tumor or nodule tissue from malignant and benign thyroid patients.

As processed by the authors: For papillary thyroid cancer, a distant-metastasis classifier was constructed from CDR3 differences observed across clinicopathological groups. TCRdb ran MiXCR on the PCR reads. TCRdb, not the authors, supplied the V and J calls. Seen here are about 59,000 clones, just under 30% observed once, and the top ten hold less than 20%. Germline V CDR1 and CDR2: MDHEN, SYDVKM. The CDR3 spans 15 residues. Trimming pared 5 bases from V and 3 bases from J, leaving 14 bases between. Ahead of thyroid surgery, no patient had received treatment of any kind. This clonotype was obtained from a female donor with papillary thyroid cancer or a benign thyroid nodule (not recorded which). Some clones in this sample may be carry-over from other donors' samples. Sequences were obtained from blood. V and J are TRBV28 and TRBJ1-5, with TRBD1 as a possible D gene (6 bases). The CDR3 DNA is TGTGCCAGCAGTCTAGACTACAGGGCCAATCAGCCCCAGCATTTT. This translates into CASSLDYRANQPQHF.